The present T cell receptor beta chain was sequenced within a study of tumor-infiltrating lymphocytes in primary liver carcinoma. Findings and caveats of the study: Researchers found tumor-adjacent and tumor-blood pairs overlapped less than tumor region pairs. Significantly larger top-250-clone fractions were found in tumors than in blood (p = 0.039).

The CDR3 runs to 12 residues. The germline gives CDR1 MNHEY, CDR2 SVGAGI. Constant-region priming of around 500 ng total RNA yielded TCR beta cDNA. Sequencing libraries for TCR beta derived from three nested multiplex PCR rounds that used slightly modified ARM-PCR. Each of the first two PCR rounds ran approximately 11 cycles with TRBV1-TRBV30 forward and C-beta reverse primers. One entry per CDR3 protein, called by TCRdb with MiXCR from the multiplex PCR reads. The sample includes fewer than 150,000 distinct CDR3 sequences, 50% to 65% of them seen just once. For each extraction, RNA and DNA were obtained together from around 20-30 mg of unsorted bulk tissue. Donors underwent surgery for histopathologically diagnosed primary liver carcinoma. Infection with HBV was chronic in patients; they were treatment-naive. About this clonotype itself: Its antigen is undetermined. The junction does not match germline at one end; this may be a read error.

The genes are TRBV6-5 and TRBJ2-1; D unresolved. This clonotype was sampled from an older woman with primary liver carcinoma and hepatitis B virus infection. The specimen sequenced was liver tumor tissue from sampling region 1. Subset meaning: tumor region T1, superior pole. In nucleotides, the CDR3 is TGTGTCAGCAGCCCGCAGCCCAATGAGCAGTTCTTC. Protein: CVSSPQPNEQFF.